This T cell receptor beta chain was captured in a study of control samples from healthy donors and cancer patients. The germline V gene encodes CDR1 SGHTA and CDR2 FQGNSA. J was trimmed by 8 bases and V by 8 bases; bases with no gene match: 4. The CDR3 consists of 13 residues. Sequencing used immunoSEQ multiplex PCR; TCRdb keeps in-frame clones, though not all of them. Of more than 85,000 clones detected, roughly 88% appear once; the ten largest clones hold roughly 4%. Specimen: PBMCs. The chain carries TRBV7-2 and TRBJ1-6; TRBD1 matches 9 bases. This sequence originates from a woman in her sixties or seventies with lung cancer. The CDR3: CASGRQGDSPLHF. For the CDR3, the DNA is TGTGCCAGCGGGAGACAGGGGGATTCACCCCTCCACTTT. The variable domain in full, completed from reference TRBV7-2 and TRBJ1-6, reads GAGVSQSPSNKVTEKGKDVELRCDPISGHTALYWYRQSLGQGLEFLIYFQGNSAPDKSGLPSDRFSAERTGGSVSTLTIQRTQQEDSAVYLCASGRQGDSPLHFGNGTRLTVT.